This T cell receptor beta chain came from a study of CD8+ T cells in alopecia areata. Extraction and reverse transcription of RNA yielded cDNA as the sequencing template. This table comes from immunoSEQ multiplex PCR, and its TCRdb copy is limited to in-frame clones, with some not included. This table has about 140,000 clones, 51% appearing once. The receptor was derived from a human donor with alopecia areata. The material sequenced was CD4+ T cells sorted from blood, taken at week 0.

The DNA for the CDR3 is TGTGCCAGCAGTTACTCCAGGCAGGGGGACACTGAAGCTTTCTTT. Protein product: CASSYSRQGDTEAFF. This chain joins TRBV6-5 and TRBJ1-1; 7 positions agree with TRBD1. The trim removed 0 bases at V and 3 bases at J, leaving 4 bases unmatched. This CDR3 is 15 amino acids long. Per germline, CDR1 MNHEY and CDR2 SVGAGI.